This T cell receptor beta chain was sequenced for a study of cytomegalovirus exposure and HLA in healthy donors. Regarding the study as a whole: Rare sequences made up most TCRs, while some public TCRs were found in many donors. One later analysis, an examination of the roughly 130 validation repertoires, found that first-cohort TCR clusters tended to co-occur in them. Researchers reported that a few CMV-associated chains were confirmed in vitro as CMV antigen-specific.

Clones were read by immunoSEQ multiplex PCR, and TCRdb kept only the in-frame ones, dropping some. In the table there are about 60,000 clones, more than 90% of which are singletons. About this clone itself: The antigen is unknown.

The TCR was taken from a man in his late teens or twenties in good health and CMV-seronegative. Specimen: PBMCs.

CDR3 amino acids: CASSPGLAFHEQYF. CDR3 nucleotide sequence: TGTGCCAGCAGCCCGGGACTAGCGTTCCACGAGCAGTACTTC. V and J are TRBV6-5 and TRBJ2-7, with 10 bases aligning to TRBD2. Trimming at V came to 6 bases and at J to 5 bases, leaving 7 bases not matched to a gene. CDR1 is MNHEY and CDR2 is SVGAGI in the germline V gene. The length of the CDR3 is 14 residues.